Below, one T cell receptor beta chain is given with its context. Antigen: not known. The sample comes from a study of T cell repertoires in cytomegalovirus infection. From germline, CDR1 is SGHVS and CDR2 FNYEAQ. CDR3 length: 13 amino acids. The V gene lost 8 bases and the J gene lost 3 bases, with 14 bases spanning the gap. A single record per CDR3 protein comes from TCRdb applying MiXCR to the reads. The sample lists 50,000 to 60,000 distinct CDR3 sequences, roughly 21% occurring once. The source of this sequence is a human donor in good health (CMV status not recorded). Some clones in this sample may be carry-over from other donors' samples. The sequencing here drew on CD8+ T cells from cultured PBMCs, taken from culture after CMV antigen stimulation. V usage is TRBV7-6 and J usage is TRBJ2-7; D might be TRBD1 (5 bases). The CDR3 reads CASGASPNYEQYF. CDR3 nucleotide sequence: TGTGCCAGCGGGGCCTCCCCCAACTACGAGCAGTACTTC. Filled out from reference TRBV7-6 and TRBJ2-7, the complete variable domain reads GAGVSQSPRYKVTKRGQDVALRCDPISGHVSLYWYRQALGQGPEFLTYFNYEAQQDKSGLPNDRFSAERPEGSISTLTIQRTEQRDSAMYRCASGASPNYEQYFGPGTRLTVT.